This T cell receptor (beta chain) was recovered during a study of T cell responses to AZD1222 COVID-19 vaccine. Study-wide results and caveats: The donor cohort was predominantly white British with a female majority, and clonal diversity may have been underestimated.

The assay was immunoSEQ multiplex PCR, and TCRdb's table has in-frame clones only and misses some. The sample carries roughly 140,000 clones, 85% to 90% recorded once. Concerning this clone itself: Its target is not known.

The CDR3 extends over 14 amino acids. Germline CDR1 SGHDN, CDR2 FVKESK. V dropped 1 base and J dropped 8 bases, with 14 bases sitting between them. The sequence was obtained from an adult in good health. The chain has TRBV14 and TRBJ1-1; D unresolved. The specimen comprised peripheral blood, sampled on day 0 of AZD1222 vaccination. The CDR3 coding sequence is TGTGCCAGCAGCCAAGCTCTCTGGAGGGCAGAAGCTTTCTTT. Amino acid sequence: CASSQALWRAEAFF.